This TCR beta chain was documented in a study of blood T cell repertoires in COVID-19. Across the study: Both acute and convalescent COVID-19 samples were obtained from the United States, Italy and Spain. T cells, B-cell-depleted T cells, or PBMCs supplied cDNA or gDNA.

As processed by the authors: Amplification from reference gene primers served as the basis for estimated nucleated cell counts. Repertoires were generated with immunoSEQ multiplex PCR, while TCRdb's copy carries only in-frame clones and drops some. That table gives V, J and clone size, and the DNA gave D and trimming. The data contain about 86,000 clones, roughly 88% of them singletons. Germline CDR1 reads MRHNA; CDR2 reads SNTAGT. The CDR3 covers 14 residues. V lost 0 bases and J lost 2, with 8 bases in between. The sequence was collected from a woman of 80 years or more with active or convalescent COVID-19. The V call is TRBV6-4, the J call TRBJ2-7; tentative D call: TRBD1 (6 bases). The sequenced material came from peripheral blood. In DNA, the CDR3 is TGTGCCAGCAGTGACTCGAGGACAGCCTACGAGCAGTACTTC. The encoded protein is CASSDSRTAYEQYF.